This T cell receptor beta chain came from a study of blood T cells in healthy people across ages. Study overall: Per every two T cells, about one barcoded beta molecule was captured by template switching.

This clonotype has just a few counts. Its antigen is undetermined. General study results and limits: Roughly linear age-related decline in beta diversity appeared, significant by age around 42.

The CDR3 length is 14 residues. The trim removed 4 bases at V and 8 bases at J, leaving 11 bases unmatched. Germline V gene lookup returns CDR1 SQVTM and CDR2 ANQGSEA. The second PCR ran about 6 to 11 cycles with a sample-barcoded 5' primer and J-beta primers. TCRdb recomputed calls from the 5' RACE reads with MiXCR, one row per CDR3 protein. The profile covers over 1,300,000 distinct CDR3 sequences, with roughly 60% appearing a single time and under 8.5% taken by the ten largest. Caucasian individuals from Russia who were healthy and aged 6 to 90 acted as donors. The total RNA that was extracted per sample amounted to at least 5 micrograms.

This TCR was recovered from a man between 18 and 29 years old in good health. The sequenced material came from blood. The chain joins TRBV29-1 to TRBJ1-2, with 9 bases aligning to TRBD1. CDR3 in amino acids: CSVGSSRDRVGYTF. The CDR3 DNA sequence: TGCAGCGTTGGGTCCTCCCGGGACAGGGTGGGCTACACCTTC.